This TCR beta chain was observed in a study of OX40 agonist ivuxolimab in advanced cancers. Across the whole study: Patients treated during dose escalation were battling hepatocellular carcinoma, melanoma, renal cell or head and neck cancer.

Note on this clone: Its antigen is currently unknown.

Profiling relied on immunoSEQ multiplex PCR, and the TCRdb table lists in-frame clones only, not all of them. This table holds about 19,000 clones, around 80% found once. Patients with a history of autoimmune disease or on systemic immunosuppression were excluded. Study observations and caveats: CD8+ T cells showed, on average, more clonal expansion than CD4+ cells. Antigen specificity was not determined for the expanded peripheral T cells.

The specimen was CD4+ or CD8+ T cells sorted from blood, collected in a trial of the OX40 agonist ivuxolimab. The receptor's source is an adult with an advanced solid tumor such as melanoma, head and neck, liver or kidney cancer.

The DNA for the CDR3 is TGTGCCTTCGGGACAGGGCCTGGAAACACCATATATTTT. Its translation is CAFGTGPGNTIYF. V gene TRBV30 combines with J gene TRBJ1-3; 9 nucleotides align to TRBD1. The trim removed 7 bases at V and 2 bases at J, leaving 3 bases unmatched. The CDR3 consists of 13 residues. Germline V gene data show CDR1 as GTSNPN and CDR2 as SVGIG (reference sequence).